The TCR beta chain under discussion was sequenced for a study of identical twins (dated by TCRdb to the mid-2010s). Broadly, across the study: To test whether fetal clonotypes persist, the study used deep sequencing on TCR alpha and beta repertoires from monozygotic twins, unrelated adults of various ages, and cord blood. To rule out contamination, replicate twin experiments were performed at different times with different library preparation protocols.

Overall results and qualifications from the work: Conclusions relied on cross-sectional statistical analysis, since the same donors could not be followed over many years. Fewer insertions were carried by abundant cord blood beta clonotypes; a weaker similar trend was observed in young adult naive repertoires, while no such trend was observed in memory repertoires. Recombination models systematically underestimated out-of-frame TCR alpha sharing in monozygotic twins but agreed with sharing between unrelated individuals. A weaker excess of twin sharing was found in beta out-of-frame sequences because the signal-to-noise ratio was lowered by fewer shared sequences. Compared with coincidental sharing between unrelated individuals, out-of-frame TCR alpha sequences shared between twins had an excess of sequences with low generation probability. Zero-insertion analyses could be partly confounded by invariant T cells such as MAIT and iNKT, though diverse VJ usage argued against such confounding for most clonotypes.

The library was built by means of 5' RACE. Sequencing took place on an Illumina HiSeq 2000. Template switching added a universal primer binding site, and the final cDNA carried a unique molecular identifier that allowed TCR cDNA molecules to be counted accurately. Specific primers in the conserved constant-segment region were used to synthesize first-strand cDNA for the TCR alpha and beta chains. To control for contamination, every cDNA library was double barcoded, receiving both a SMART-Mk sample barcode and Illumina barcodes. Two successive PCR steps introduced TruSeq adapter sequences along with Illumina sample barcodes. TCR alpha and beta cDNA libraries were sequenced on the Illumina HiSeq platform with custom primers. Regarding the original processing steps: Raw reads were processed with MiGEC to extract unique molecular identifiers, and MiXCR was used to determine CDR3 positions. Recombination models were inferred per individual with the repgenHMM and IGoR tools using an EM algorithm. Shared clonotype analysis was performed with the tcR package in R, normalizing sharing by the product of cloneset sizes. To study raw recombination free of thymic and clonal selection effects, out-of-frame nonproductive sequences were analyzed. TCRdb reprocessed the public reads (quality trimming at Q25 with fastp, clone calling with MiXCR) and kept in-frame beta chains. One record per CDR3 amino acid sequence lists the most common genes and DNA. TCRdb's processing, not the authors', yielded these V and J calls. The sample includes some 1,700,000 distinct CDR3 sequences, with about 32% observed a single time. The ten largest make up less than 0.35% of the sample.

The CDR3 measures 16 amino acids from cysteine to phenylalanine. Of the read, only the CDR3 DNA is kept; its 48 bases are in frame from base 1. Only healthy Caucasian donors were included. A word on this clonotype: There is no known antigen for this receptor. Per-base quality was not reported, and no clone a single base away is much larger than it.

Material: cord blood. Rearrangement joined TRBV12-3 or TRBV12-4 to TRBJ2-1; TRBD2 aligns with 10 central bases. The tail of the sequence fits TRBJ2-7 better, so the J call may be wrong. The clonotype originates from a newborn girl in good health. The DNA is TGTGCCAGCAGTTTATTACTAGCGGGGCTGTACAATGAGCAGTACTTC. The encoded protein is CASSLLLAGLYNEQYF.